A single T cell receptor beta chain is shown here with its context. The repertoire was sequenced with immunoSEQ multiplex PCR; TCRdb's copy has only in-frame clones and lacks some. The table records tens of thousands of clones, around nine tenths of them present only once. These data are taken from a study of cytomegalovirus exposure and HLA in healthy donors. In germline, CDR1 is SGHTA, CDR2 FQGNSA. The J segment lost 2 bases and the V segment lost 5 bases, leaving 5 bases of the junction unmatched. The CDR3 is 14 amino acids. Material for sequencing was PBMCs. The receptor comes from a young man in good health and CMV-seronegative. The V call is TRBV7-2, the J call TRBJ1-1; 7 positions agree with TRBD1. CDR3 DNA: TGTGCCAGCAGCCCGGACAGGACTAACACTGAAGCTTTCTTT. Translated: CASSPDRTNTEAFF.